This T cell receptor (beta chain) was captured by sequencing in a study of cytomegalovirus exposure and HLA in healthy donors. Study-wide background: Previous work identified 100 million or so unique TCR beta sequences from some 170 million T cells. The study's findings and limits: Rare sequences made up most TCRs, while some public TCRs were found in many donors.

A multiplex PCR was run with 60 Vbeta primers and 13 Jbeta primers. The assay was immunoSEQ multiplex PCR, and TCRdb's table has in-frame clones only and misses some. The repertoire includes about 180,000 clones, roughly 79% of them detected once, and roughly 4.4% sits in the top ten. CDR1 and CDR2 from the germline V gene are MRHNA and SNTAGT. Trimming at V came to 6 bases and at J to 1 base, leaving 3 bases not matched to a gene. The CDR3 sequence is 14 residues long. Regarding this clone: Its antigen is still unknown.

The V gene is TRBV6-4, the J gene TRBJ1-1; 9 bases are shared with TRBD1. The receptor was derived from a young woman in good health and CMV-seropositive. The sequenced sample consisted of PBMCs. The CDR3 loop reads CASRQGQGNTEAFF. The CDR3 nucleotides are TGTGCCAGCAGGCAGGGACAGGGGAACACTGAAGCTTTCTTT.